Listed below are T cell receptor beta chains from one sample, sequenced in a study of CD8 T cells in ankylosing spondylitis. TCRdb fed the 5' RACE reads into MiXCR, producing one record per CDR3 protein. The sample lists about 320,000 distinct CDR3 sequences; around 10% were seen once. Sequencing was carried out using blood, either unsorted or a sorted T cell fraction (not recorded which). These receptors originate from a female donor with ankylosing spondylitis or in good health (not recorded which). Each CDR3 is given without its conserved first and last residue.

v_call cdr3_aa
TRBV20-1 SARDWRGGAYNEQF
TRBV27 ASSQGGQENYEQY
TRBV5-4 ASSFVLNNYGYT
TRBV5-6 ASSLADVYEQY
TRBV7-2 ASSQKGGAPSTDTQY
TRBV15 ATSSTGGGEKLF
TRBV28 ASSYTDSSNEKLF
TRBV27 ASSFSLAADYNEQF
TRBV20-1 SARDGQTTNSPLH
TRBV5-1 ASSTGVGQVSLH
TRBV6-1 ASVGAGLPSSYNEQF
TRBV5-5 ASSFGAQETQY
TRBV7-2 ASSLGLRDSSTDTQY
TRBV20-1 SATQQDQETQY
TRBV5-6 ASSLSGQGIPTMEPQH
TRBV5-1 ASRLQPTGLGYEQY
TRBV12-3/TRBV12-4 ASTPPGTSGRAADTQY
TRBV7-9 ASSFSVAEGDTQY
TRBV20-1 SARDLQDVEQY
TRBV7-2 ASSLETGRDSPLH
TRBV20-1 SARGRSGGAYNSPLH
TRBV16 ASSKPGQLNTEAF
TRBV11-1 ASSSPWTSGRTNTGELF
TRBV11-2 ASSEIGTSGNNEQF
TRBV6-5 ASSYDSGRAGTGELF
TRBV28 ASKPGTGTPGTEAF
TRBV6-5 ASSYSGTLITDTQY
TRBV6-1 ASSNSGGRKETQY
TRBV20-1 RAKGAKNIQY
TRBV5-6 ASSFYDRGSGNTIY
TRBV28 ASTGPNSYNEQF
TRBV11-2 ASSSGLGGHTGELF
TRBV18 ASSPLGQGNSGNTIY
TRBV6-2/TRBV6-3 ASSLRAVLAKNIQY
TRBV11-2 ASSEGFGNQPQH
TRBV19 ASQRAERTEAF
TRBV10-3 AISDWGTSTDTQY
TRBV14 ASSQEGGTIYGYT
TRBV5-1 ASSLLGQALSSYEQY
TRBV7-2 AIQQTGINTGELF
TRBV28 ASSLLAGGKSSYNEQF
TRBV7-8 ANPTGEGYSPLH
TRBV12-3/TRBV12-4 ASSLKGPSYNQPQH
TRBV20-1 SVPDGYEQY
TRBV7-6 ASAATGMGQGD
TRBV7-2 ASSSAQGNNSPLH
TRBV28 ASRTSGAYRIDTQY
TRBV9 ASSEWGTEQF
TRBV28 ASSRGGLAEAF
TRBV20-1 SASRPSLGEQY